This entry lists 14 T cell receptor beta chains sequenced from one sample in a study of cytomegalovirus exposure and HLA in healthy donors. 13 Jbeta primers and 60 Vbeta primers were used for the PCR. Sequenced by immunoSEQ multiplex PCR; TCRdb stores in-frame clones only, minus some. This sample has about 150,000 clones, with roughly 89% found just once. Sequenced: PBMCs. The receptors come from a woman between 25 and 40 years old in good health and CMV-seronegative.

This clone was recorded only once. The chain uses TRBV7-9 and TRBJ2-7; TRBD1 aligns across 9 bases. The junction had 11 bases not matched to a gene; V was cut back by 4 bases and J by 4 bases. Germline V lookup: CDR1 SEHNR, CDR2 FQNEAQ (reference sequence). The length of the CDR3 is 16 residues. CDR3 protein: CASSSTGQGNPYEQYF. The CDR3 DNA sequence: TGTGCCAGCAGCTCCACCGGACAGGGGAACCCTTACGAGCAGTACTTC.

CDR3 DNA sequence: TGTGCCAGCAGCGTTACAGGGTCTCATGAAAAACTGTTTTTT. This encodes CASSVTGSHEKLFF. This sequence joins TRBV9 and TRBJ1-4; maybe TRBD1 (6 bases). This CDR3 contains 14 residues. V was clipped by 2 bases and J by 6 bases, with 11 bases between them. In germline, CDR1 is SGDLS, CDR2 YYNGEE.

The chain employs TRBV5-4 and TRBJ1-3, with D hard to call. The CDR3 has 16 residues. Deletions cut 0 bases from V and 0 bases from J, with 10 bases between. The germline V gene has CDR1 SGHNT and CDR2 YYREEE (reference sequence). CDR3 region: CASSLDGFSSGNTIYF. In nucleotides, the CDR3 is TGTGCCAGCAGCTTGGATGGTTTCAGCTCTGGAAACACCATATATTTT.

J is TRBJ1-5 and V is TRBV10-1; the D is unclear. Germline loops: CDR1 WNHNN, CDR2 SYGVQD (reference sequence). V gave up 4 bases and J gave up 5 bases, with 9 bases separating them. The CDR3 runs to 13 residues. CDR3 DNA sequence: TGCGCCAGCAGTGTTAACTCGGATCAGCCCCAGCATTTT. Its protein is CASSVNSDQPQHF.

The chain couples TRBV29-1 to TRBJ2-5; 7 bases map to TRBD2. The DNA end is more similar to TRBJ2-7, so the J call may be wrong. The CDR3 has 13 residues. Germline V gene sequence: CDR1 SQVTM, CDR2 ANQGSEA. The DNA of the CDR3 is TGCAGCGTTGTGGAGACTAGCCCCCACGAGCAGTACTTC. It yields the protein CSVVETSPHEQYF.

The rearrangement joins TRBV5-1 to TRBJ2-5, with a weak D call TRBD1 (6 bases). Germline V lookup: CDR1 SGHRS, CDR2 YFSETQ. The CDR3 is 14 residues long. Trimming took off 4 bases at V and 1 base at J, with 11 bases between the two ends. The CDR3 here is CASSGTGSQETQYF. CDR3 nucleotide sequence: TGCGCCAGCAGCGGAACAGGGTCCCAAGAGACCCAGTACTTC.

The V gene is TRBV4-3, the J gene TRBJ2-3, with 7 bases identical to TRBD2. The CDR3 runs to 17 residues. The germline CDR1 and CDR2 sequences are LGHNA and YSLEER. V was clipped by 0 bases and J by 3 bases; unmatched bases: 9. The CDR3 DNA sequence: TGCGCCAGCAGCCAAGACACCGGGACTATCAGGACAGATACGCAGTATTTT. As protein: CASSQDTGTIRTDTQYF.

This chain joins TRBV14 and TRBJ1-2; D is uncertain. Deletions cut 3 bases from V and 0 bases from J, with 8 bases between. CDR1 is SGHDN, CDR2 FVKESK, per germline. This CDR3 spans 14 amino acids. The CDR3 DNA is TGTGCCAGCAGCCAGGGCCGGACTAACTATGGCTACACCTTC. This sequence encodes CASSQGRTNYGYTF.

The chain uses TRBV6-6 and TRBJ2-5; 8 bases match TRBD2. The CDR3 runs 15 residues. Per the germline V gene, CDR1 is MNHNY and CDR2 is SVGAGI (reference sequence). The ends lost 6 bases at V and 10 bases at J; junction bases unmatched: 16. This CDR3 reads CASRPERGIRVGQYF. CDR3 DNA sequence: TGTGCCAGCAGACCTGAGCGGGGGATTCGTGTGGGCCAGTACTTC.

The gene calls are TRBV4-3 and TRBJ2-1; 8 nucleotides match TRBD1. After removal of 1 base from V and 7 bases from J, the junction contained 6 bases not matched to a gene. Germline V CDR1 and CDR2: LGHNA, YSLEER. The CDR3 has 15 amino acids. CDR3 coding DNA: TGCGCCAGCAGCCAAGCAGGGGGCGTCCTAAATGAGCAGTTCTTC. Amino acids: CASSQAGGVLNEQFF.

This clone was recorded only once. The chain uses TRBV28 and TRBJ2-7; tentatively, D is TRBD1 (6 bases). Germline CDR1 MDHEN, CDR2 SYDVKM. V dropped 5 bases and J dropped 4 bases, with 18 bases sitting between them. The CDR3 is 15 residues long. The CDR3 DNA sequence: TGTGCCAGCAGTCCGCCGGGCCAGGGGTTGTACGAGCAGTACTTC. The encoded protein is CASSPPGQGLYEQYF. Drawing the rest from reference TRBV28 and TRBJ2-7, the complete variable domain is DVKVTQSSRYLVKRTGEKVFLECVQDMDHENMFWYRQDPGLGLRLIYFSYDVKMKEKGDIPEGYSVSREKKERFSLILESASTNQTSMYLCASSPPGQGLYEQYFGPGTRLTVT.

The chain employs TRBV7-2 and TRBJ1-6; the D is unclear. The CDR3 length is 12 residues. The germline V and J ends were trimmed by 3 bases and 9 bases, with 6 bases remaining between them. Per the germline V gene, CDR1 is SGHTA and CDR2 is FQGNSA. The CDR3 DNA follows: TGTGCCAGCAGCTTCGGGATTTCACCCCTCCACTTT. It encodes CASSFGISPLHF.

The rearrangement links TRBV18 to TRBJ2-1; 7 positions match TRBD2. The CDR3 is made up of 15 amino acids. V shed 1 base, J shed 4 bases, and the junction held 4 bases outside the gene matches. The V gene's germline CDR1 is KGHSH and CDR2 LQKENI. The DNA of the CDR3 is TGTGCCAGCTCACCACGTAACGGGGGGTACAATGAGCAGTTCTTC. Translation: CASSPRNGGYNEQFF.

The chain couples TRBV7-8 to TRBJ2-7, with a possible D match to TRBD1 (5 bases). The length of the CDR3 is 16 residues. Germline assignment: CDR1 SGHVS and CDR2 FQNEAQ. Trimming took 1 base from V and 6 from J, leaving 19 bases between them. CDR3 coding DNA: TGTGCCAGCAGCTTAGTTCCGTCCAGGGCTTATTCCGAGCAGTACTTC. Amino acids: CASSLVPSRAYSEQYF.